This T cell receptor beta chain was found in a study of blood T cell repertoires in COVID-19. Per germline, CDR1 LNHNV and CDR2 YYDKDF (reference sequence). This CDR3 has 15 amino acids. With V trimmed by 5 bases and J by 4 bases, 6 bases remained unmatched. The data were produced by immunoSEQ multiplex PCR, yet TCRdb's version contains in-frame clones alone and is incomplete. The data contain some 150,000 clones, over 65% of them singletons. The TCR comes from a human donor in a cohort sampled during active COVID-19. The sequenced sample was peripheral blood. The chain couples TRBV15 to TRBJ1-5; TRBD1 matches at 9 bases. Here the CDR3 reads CATSGRTGENQPQHF. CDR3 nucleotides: TGTGCCACCAGCGGGCGGACAGGGGAAAATCAGCCCCAGCATTTT.